This T cell receptor (beta chain) originates from a study of blood T cell repertoires in COVID-19. About the study: COVID-19 samples collected from the United States, Italy and Spain covered acute and convalescent phases. Nucleic acid was either cDNA or gDNA, and it came from T cells, B-cell-depleted T cells, or PBMCs.

Per germline, CDR1 KGHSH and CDR2 LQKENI. V lost 9 bases and J 1 base, leaving 10 bases between the germline ends. CDR3 length: 12 residues. How the authors handled the data: Amplification of reference gene primers was used by the study to estimate nucleated cell counts. The data were produced by immunoSEQ multiplex PCR, yet TCRdb's version contains in-frame clones alone and is incomplete. V and J calls and clone size are copied from that table; D and trimming were computed from the DNA. This table has 250,000 to 300,000 clones, 85% appearing once. The clonotype originates from a man in his fifties with active or convalescent COVID-19. The sequenced material came from peripheral blood. V and J are TRBV18 and TRBJ2-7, with a weak D call TRBD1 (5 bases). The CDR3 DNA reads TGTGCCAGTACAGGCTCATCCTACGAGCAGTACTTC. It specifies CASTGSSYEQYF.